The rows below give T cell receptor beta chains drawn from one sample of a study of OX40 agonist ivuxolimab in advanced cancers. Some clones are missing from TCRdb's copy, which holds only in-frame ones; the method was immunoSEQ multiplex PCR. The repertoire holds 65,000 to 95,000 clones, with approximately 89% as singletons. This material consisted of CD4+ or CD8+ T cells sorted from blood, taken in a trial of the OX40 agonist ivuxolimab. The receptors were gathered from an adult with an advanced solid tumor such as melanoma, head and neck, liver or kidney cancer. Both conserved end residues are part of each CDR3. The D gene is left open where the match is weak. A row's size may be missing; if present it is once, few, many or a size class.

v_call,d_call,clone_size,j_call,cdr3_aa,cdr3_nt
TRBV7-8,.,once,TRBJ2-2,CASSLGRLIQNRNTGELFF,TGTGCCAGCAGCTTAGGTCGGTTGATACAGAACCGCAACACCGGGGAGCTGTTTTTT
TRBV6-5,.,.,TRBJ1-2,CASSYSGGYGYTF,TGTGCCAGCAGTTACAGCGGGGGCTATGGCTACACCTTC
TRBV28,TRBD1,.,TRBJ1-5,CASRGQDHQPQHF,TGTGCCAGCAGGGGACAGGATCATCAGCCCCAGCATTTT
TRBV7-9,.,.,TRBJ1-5,CASSLPNQPQHF,TGTGCCAGCAGCCTCCCCAATCAGCCCCAGCATTTT
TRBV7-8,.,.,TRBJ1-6,CASSPSVSPLHF,TGTGCCAGCAGCCCATCCGTCTCACCCCTCCACTTT
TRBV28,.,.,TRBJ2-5,CASRAGFVQETQYF,TGTGCCAGCCGGGCAGGATTCGTACAAGAGACCCAGTACTTC
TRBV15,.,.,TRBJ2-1,CATSREAGTIGNEQFF,TGTGCCACCAGCAGGGAAGCGGGTACCATAGGCAATGAGCAGTTCTTC
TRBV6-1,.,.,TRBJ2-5,CASSKLGTQYF,TGTGCCAGCAGTAAACTGGGGACCCAGTACTTC
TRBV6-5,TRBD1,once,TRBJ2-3,CASRGGQGSTDTQYF,TGTGCCAGCAGAGGCGGACAGGGAAGCACAGATACGCAGTATTTT
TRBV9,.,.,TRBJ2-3,CASSVGPISTDTQYF,TGTGCCAGCAGCGTAGGCCCCATTAGCACAGATACGCAGTATTTT
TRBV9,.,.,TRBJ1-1,CASRGEGEAFF,TGTGCCAGCAGAGGGGAGGGGGAAGCTTTCTTT
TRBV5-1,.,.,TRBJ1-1,CASSSGQTEAFF,TGCGCCAGCAGCTCCGGACAGACTGAAGCTTTCTTT
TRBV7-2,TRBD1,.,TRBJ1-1,CASSYQGDRGTAEAFF,TGTGCCAGCAGCTACCAGGGGGACCGGGGAACCGCTGAAGCTTTCTTT
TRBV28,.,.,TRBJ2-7,CASRLDSNSEQYF,TGTGCCAGCAGGTTGGACAGCAACTCCGAGCAGTACTTC
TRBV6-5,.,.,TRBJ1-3,CASSYEGTGSGNTIYF,TGTGCCAGCAGTTACGAGGGTACCGGCTCTGGAAACACCATATATTTT
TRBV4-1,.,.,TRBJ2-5,CASSHPNEETQYF,TGCGCCAGCAGCCACCCCAATGAAGAGACCCAGTACTTC
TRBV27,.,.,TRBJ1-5,CASSSRKVGQPQHF,TGTGCCAGCAGTTCCCGTAAGGTGGGACAGCCCCAGCATTTT
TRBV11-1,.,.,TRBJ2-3,CASSHNTGRLFGTDTQYF,TGTGCCAGCAGCCATAACACCGGCAGGTTGTTTGGGACAGATACGCAGTATTTT
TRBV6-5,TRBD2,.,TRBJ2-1,CASTISGGAYNEQFF,TGTGCCAGCACCATTAGCGGGGGGGCTTACAATGAGCAGTTCTTC
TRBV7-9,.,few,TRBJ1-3,CASSSGNTIYF,TGTGCCAGCAGCTCTGGAAACACCATATATTTT
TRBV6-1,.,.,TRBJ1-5,CASSEAPGHQPQHF,TGTGCCAGCAGTGAAGCACCGGGCCATCAGCCCCAGCATTTT
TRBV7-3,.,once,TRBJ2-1,CASSLYAQGGAYNEQFF,TGTGCCAGCAGCTTATACGCTCAGGGCGGAGCCTACAATGAGCAGTTCTTC
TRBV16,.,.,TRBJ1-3,CASSHRGVSGNTIYF,TGTGCCAGCAGCCATCGAGGGGTCTCTGGAAACACCATATATTTT
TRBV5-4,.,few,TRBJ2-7,CASSLKLEALGRLYF,TGTGCCAGCAGCTTGAAGCTCGAGGCCCTTGGACGGTTGTACTTC
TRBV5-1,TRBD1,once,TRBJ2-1,CASSFEGANEQFF,TGCGCCAGCAGCTTTGAGGGGGCGAATGAGCAGTTCTTC
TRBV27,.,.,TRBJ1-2,CASGGALGYTF,TGTGCCAGCGGAGGGGCTCTTGGCTACACCTTC
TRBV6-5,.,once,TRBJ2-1,CASRMDRTPGDEQFF,TGTGCCAGCAGGATGGACAGGACCCCGGGGGATGAGCAGTTCTTC
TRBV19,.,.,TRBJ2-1,CASSIALNLFF,TGTGCCAGTAGTATAGCCCTGAACTTGTTCTTC
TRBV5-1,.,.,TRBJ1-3,CASSLGGNSGNTIYF,TGCGCCAGCAGCTTGGGGGGGAACTCTGGAAACACCATATATTTT
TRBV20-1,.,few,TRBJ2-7,CSARVLGYYF,TGCAGTGCTAGAGTACTCGGGTACTACTTC
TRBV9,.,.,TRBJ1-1,CAGSRTAANTEAFF,TGTGCCGGCAGCAGGACTGCCGCGAACACTGAAGCTTTCTTT
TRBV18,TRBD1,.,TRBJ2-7,CASPGGQGFPTYEQYF,TGTGCCAGCCCTGGGGGACAGGGGTTTCCAACCTACGAGCAGTACTTC
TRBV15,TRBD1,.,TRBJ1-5,CATSRGTGLNNQPQHF,TGTGCCACCAGCAGAGGGACAGGCCTAAATAATCAGCCCCAGCATTTT
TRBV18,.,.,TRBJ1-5,CASSPAEIYQPQHF,TGTGCCAGCTCACCGGCGGAAATCTATCAGCCCCAGCATTTT
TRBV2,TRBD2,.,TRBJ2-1,CATQLGGNNEQFF,TGTGCCACACAACTGGGGGGGAACAATGAGCAGTTCTTC
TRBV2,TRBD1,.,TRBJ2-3,CASSVDREGTDTQYF,TGTGCCAGCAGTGTGGACAGGGAAGGCACAGATACGCAGTATTTT
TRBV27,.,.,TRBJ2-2,CASSFIHTGELFF,TGTGCCAGCAGTTTTATACACACCGGGGAGCTGTTTTTT
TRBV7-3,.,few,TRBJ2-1,CASSLRGVYNEQFF,TGTGCCAGCAGCTTAAGAGGTGTATACAATGAGCAGTTCTTC
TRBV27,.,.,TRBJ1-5,CASSAGISTYNQPQHF,TGTGCCAGCAGTGCGGGGATATCCACTTACAATCAGCCCCAGCATTTT
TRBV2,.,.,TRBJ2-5,CASSETGAQETQYF,TGTGCCAGCAGTGAAACAGGAGCCCAAGAGACCCAGTACTTC
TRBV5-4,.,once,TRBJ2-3,CASSLAGGAGDTQYF,TGTGCCAGCAGCTTGGCCGGCGGGGCGGGGGATACGCAGTATTTT
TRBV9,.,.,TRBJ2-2,CASSVEALTSTGELFF,TGTGCCAGCAGCGTAGAGGCCCTGACCTCCACCGGGGAGCTGTTTTTT
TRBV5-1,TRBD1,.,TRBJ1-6,CASSGRTGLSYNSPLHF,TGCGCCAGCAGCGGGCGGACAGGGCTCTCCTATAATTCACCCCTCCACTTT
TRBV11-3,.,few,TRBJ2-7,CASSPRISPFDEQYF,TGTGCCAGCAGCCCGCGTATATCCCCCTTTGACGAGCAGTACTTC